These T cell receptor beta chains were read from a single sample in a study of blood T cell repertoires in COVID-19. TCRdb's copy holds only in-frame clones and misses some; the assay was immunoSEQ multiplex PCR. In the table there are approximately 100,000 clones, around 80% of which are singletons. Sequenced: peripheral blood. These receptors all stem from a man between 60 and 75 years old with acute or convalescent COVID-19. Both conserved end residues are part of each CDR3. D genes are given only for firm matches. For some rows the clone size is stated as once, few or many, or as a class when expanded; others skip it.

CDR3nt | CDR3aa | j_gene | v_gene | d_gene | abundance
TGTGCCAGCAGCCAAAGGACTAGCGGGGGCAGGGAGACCCAGTACTTC | CASSQRTSGGRETQYF | TRBJ2-5 | TRBV4-2 | TRBD2 | once
TGTGCCTGGTCGGTGGCCCTAAGGGGGAAAGAGACCCAGTACTTC | CAWSVALRGKETQYF | TRBJ2-5 | TRBV30 | - | -
TGTGCCACCAGCAGAGATGGACCCAGACCAGGGACAGATACGCAGTATTTT | CATSRDGPRPGTDTQYF | TRBJ2-3 | TRBV15 | - | -
TGTGCCAGCAGTTACTCAACGGGGGGGAATGAGCAGTTCTTC | CASSYSTGGNEQFF | TRBJ2-1 | TRBV6-5 | TRBD2 | -
TGTGCCAGCAGCTTAGCCGGACAGGGGGACACTGAAGCTTTCTTT | CASSLAGQGDTEAFF | TRBJ1-1 | TRBV7-6 | TRBD1 | -
TGTGCCAGCAGCTTCACCCCCGGGACAGGGAGCTCCTACGAGCAGTACTTC | CASSFTPGTGSSYEQYF | TRBJ2-7 | TRBV7-9 | TRBD1 | -
TGTGCCACCAGCGCACATGGGGGAGGTAATGAAAAACTGTTTTTT | CATSAHGGGNEKLFF | TRBJ1-4 | TRBV15 | - | -
TGTGCCAGCAGCGGGGACAGTCCGAATGAAAAACTGTTTTTT | CASSGDSPNEKLFF | TRBJ1-4 | TRBV2 | TRBD1 | -
TGTGCCAGCAGGGCGACAGGGGACTACGAGCATTACTTC | CASRATGDYEHYF | TRBJ2-7 | TRBV6-5 | - | once
TGTGCCAGCAGCCAGGGTCGGGGCAGGGAGGCTCAGCCCCAGCATTTT | CASSQGRGREAQPQHF | TRBJ1-5 | TRBV7-2 | - | few
TGTGCCAGCAGTTACTCTGACAGGGCAGGAAACACCATATATTTT | CASSYSDRAGNTIYF | TRBJ1-3 | TRBV6-5 | TRBD1 | once
TGTGCCAGCAGTCCCCCAGGGGCAGGGGGGAACGAGCAGTACTTC | CASSPPGAGGNEQYF | TRBJ2-7 | TRBV6-5 | - | -
TGTGCCAGCAGCCCAGGGGCCGGGGAGCTGTTTTTT | CASSPGAGELFF | TRBJ2-2 | TRBV12-3/TRBV12-4 | - | -
TGTGCCACCAGTGGGGGGGGCCGGGCCCAGCGTTCGGATGGCTACACCTTC | CATSGGGRAQRSDGYTF | TRBJ1-2 | TRBV24-1 | - | -
TGTGCCAGCAGTTTCGAGGGCATGAACACTGAAGCTTTCTTT | CASSFEGMNTEAFF | TRBJ1-1 | TRBV6-5 | - | -
TGCAGCGTTCCCAAGGGGTACGAGCCATACAATGAGCAGTTCTTC | CSVPKGYEPYNEQFF | TRBJ2-1 | TRBV29-1 | - | -